These 28 T cell receptor beta chains originate from one sample sequenced in a study of T cells in tuberculosis. The method was immunoSEQ multiplex PCR; TCRdb's version includes in-frame clones alone and lacks a portion of them. The profile shows about 33,000 clones, under 95% of them singletons. Time point described: new active TB diagnosis, blood taken before or within 7 days of starting treatment. The material sequenced was PBMCs, taken at tuberculosis diagnosis. All receptors come from an adult with tuberculosis. Some clones in this sample may be carry-over from other donors' samples.

The rearrangement joins TRBV4-1 to TRBJ1-4; D gene ambiguous. The CDR3 has 15 amino acids. The germline V gene has CDR1 MGHRA and CDR2 YSYEKL. V was pared by 1 base and J by 8 bases, with 14 bases between. CDR3 amino acids: CASSQAGWVLEKLFF. In nucleotides, the CDR3 is TGCGCCAGCAGCCAAGCGGGATGGGTCTTGGAAAAACTGTTTTTT.

The rearrangement links TRBV30 to TRBJ1-2, with a weak D call TRBD1 (6 bases). The germline CDR1 and CDR2 sequences are GTSNPN and SVGIG (reference sequence). CDR3 size: 18 residues. Trimming stripped 0 bases from V and 4 bases from J, with 24 bases between. The CDR3 DNA sequence: TGTGCCTGGAGTGTCACCTCAGGTACAGGACAGCCCACCTATGGCTACACCTTC. It codes for CAWSVTSGTGQPTYGYTF.

The V call is TRBV10-3, the J call TRBJ2-2, with a possible D match to TRBD2 (5 bases). The V and J ends lost 7 bases and 5 bases respectively, with 14 bases between them. CDR1 and CDR2 (germline): ENHRY, SYGVKD. The CDR3 contains 14 residues. The CDR3 coding sequence is TGTGCCATCACCTCGCCTAGCAAGACCGGGGAGCTGTTTTTT. This translates into CAITSPSKTGELFF.

This chain joins TRBV4-2 and TRBJ1-4; 9 nucleotides line up with TRBD1. V was clipped by 0 bases and J by 7 bases; unmatched bases: 6. Per germline, CDR1 LGHNA and CDR2 YNFKEQ. The CDR3 contains 16 residues. CDR3 amino acids: CASSQDGGTGFEKLFF. The CDR3 DNA reads TGTGCCAGCAGCCAAGATGGGGGGACAGGGTTTGAAAAACTGTTTTTT.

The chain uses TRBV11-2 and TRBJ2-7; no clear D. CDR1 and CDR2 from the germline V gene are SGHAT and FQNNGV. Trimming left V 1 base short and J 4 bases short, with 8 bases between. The CDR3 is 13 residues long. DNA of the CDR3: TGTGCCAGCAGCTTAGGCCTAGAGTACGAGCAGTACTTC. It codes for CASSLGLEYEQYF.

The chain combines TRBV6-1 with TRBJ2-7; TRBD2 matches at 9 bases. The V and J ends lost 4 bases and 3 bases, in that order; junction bases with no gene match: 10. The CDR3 has 16 amino acids. Per germline, CDR1 MNHNS and CDR2 SASEGT. The CDR3 sequence is CASSGLAGRNLYEQYF. DNA of the CDR3: TGTGCCAGCAGTGGTCTAGCGGGGCGAAATCTCTACGAGCAGTACTTC.

Only a few counts were recorded for this clone. The chain is built from TRBV18 and TRBJ2-2; D possibly corresponds to TRBD2 (7 bases). CDR3 length: 16 amino acids. The V gene's germline CDR1 is KGHSH and CDR2 LQKENI. The ends were cut back, 6 bases at V and 1 base at J, with 15 bases in the middle. CDR3: CASSSAGAMNTGELFF. Here the CDR3 DNA reads TGTGCCAGCTCGTCGGCGGGGGCCATGAACACCGGGGAGCTGTTTTTT.

The chain has TRBV30 and TRBJ1-6; 7 bases map to TRBD1. With 1 base clipped from V and 6 bases from J, the junction kept 6 bases outside the gene matches. Germline CDR1 reads GTSNPN; CDR2 reads SVGIG (reference sequence). The CDR3 length is 15 residues. As DNA, the CDR3 is TGTGCCTGGAGTGCGCCGACAGGGACTAATTCACCCCTCCACTTT. Its protein product is CAWSAPTGTNSPLHF. Using reference TRBV30 and TRBJ1-6 for the parts outside the CDR3, the full variable domain is SQTIHQWPATLVQPVGSPLSLECTVEGTSNPNLYWYRQAAGRGLQLLFYSVGIGQISSEVPQNLSASRPQDRQFILSSKKLLLSDSGFYLCAWSAPTGTNSPLHFGNGTRLTVT.

V is TRBV28 and J is TRBJ2-7; 8 bases map to TRBD1. V lost 4 bases, J lost 5 bases, and 13 bases stayed unmatched. The CDR3 covers 16 residues. The V gene's germline CDR1 is MDHEN and CDR2 SYDVKM. The CDR3 nucleotides read TGTGCCAGCAGTTCTCGAGGCGGGACAGGTATCCACGAGCAGTACTTC. It translates to CASSSRGGTGIHEQYF.

The rearrangement links TRBV5-5 to TRBJ1-3; no reliable D call. The CDR3 spans 16 residues. Germline V CDR1 and CDR2: SGHKS, YYEKEE (reference sequence). V was clipped by 0 bases and J by 0 bases, with 10 bases between them. CDR3 sequence (DNA): TGTGCCAGCAGCTTGGTGGCAGGCCGCTCTGGAAACACCATATATTTT. Protein: CASSLVAGRSGNTIYF.

The chain uses TRBV5-1 and TRBJ2-3, with 8 bases fitting TRBD1. The CDR3 has 16 amino acids. V trimming: 4 bases; J trimming: 0 bases; junction bases outside the gene matches: 7. CDR1 is SGHRS and CDR2 is YFSETQ in the germline V gene. CDR3 bases: TGCGCCAGCAGCACCTCAGGGGGCGTAAGCACAGATACGCAGTATTTT. This encodes CASSTSGGVSTDTQYF.

This clone showed up just a few times. J is TRBJ2-1 and V is TRBV5-8; 12 bases line up with TRBD1. The CDR3 consists of 15 residues. J was trimmed by 8 bases and V by 3 bases; bases with no gene match: 6. The V gene's germline CDR1 is SGHTS and CDR2 YDEGEE. The CDR3 loop is CASSSTGTGGDEQFF. The CDR3 DNA reads as TGTGCCAGCAGCTCAACCGGGACAGGGGGCGATGAGCAGTTCTTC. The entire variable domain, with the rest obtained from reference TRBV5-8 and TRBJ2-1, is as follows: EAGVTQSPTHLIKTRGQQATLRCSPISGHTSVYWYQQALGLGLQFLLWYDEGEERNRGNFPPRFSGRQFPNYSSELNVNALELEDSALYLCASSSTGTGGDEQFFGPGTRLTVL.

The V call is TRBV6-1, the J call TRBJ1-6; D possibly corresponds to TRBD1 (6 bases). The V end was cut by 1 base, the J end by 10 bases, with 14 bases between. CDR1 and CDR2 from the germline V gene are MNHNS and SASEGT. The CDR3 length is 15 residues. This CDR3 reads CASSEEGGRWSPLHF. The DNA for the CDR3 is TGTGCCAGCAGTGAAGAGGGGGGGCGGTGGTCACCCCTCCACTTT.

This clone appeared once. The chain employs TRBV7-9 and TRBJ1-1; D is ambiguous. This CDR3 spans 13 amino acids. Trimming shortened V by 5 bases and J by 0 bases, and 7 bases separated the two germline ends. CDR1 SEHNR and CDR2 FQNEAQ come from the germline V gene (reference sequence). The CDR3 nucleotides read TGTGCCAGCAGCCTTGACTTGAACACTGAAGCTTTCTTT. Protein sequence: CASSLDLNTEAFF.

The rearrangement uses TRBV18 and TRBJ2-7; the D gene is possibly TRBD2 (5 bases). Deletions cut 6 bases from V and 4 bases from J, with 13 bases between. CDR1 is KGHSH, CDR2 LQKENI, per germline. CDR3 size: 13 residues. CDR3 residues: CASSREGLYEQYF. The DNA of the CDR3 is TGTGCCAGCTCCCGAGAGGGTTTGTACGAGCAGTACTTC.

The chain employs TRBV2 and TRBJ2-2; 14 bases are a match to TRBD2. The ends lost 6 bases at V and 6 bases at J; junction bases unmatched: 3. Germline V CDR1 and CDR2: SNHLY, FYNNEI. The CDR3 extends over 15 amino acids. The CDR3 bases are TGTGCCAGCAGCGGACTAGCGGGGGGACCCGGGGAGCTGTTTTTT. This sequence encodes CASSGLAGGPGELFF.

The rearrangement joins TRBV12-2 to TRBJ2-3; TRBD2, the table's D call, was not compared with the DNA. TRBV12-2 is assigned pseudogene status. CDR3 length equals 17 residues. The CDR3 sequence: CASRPRRGEGGTDTQYF. The CDR3 DNA follows: TGTGCAAGTCGCCCTCGGAGGGGAGAGGGTGGCACAGATACGCAGTATTTT.

This chain uses TRBV5-1 with TRBJ1-6, with D uncertain. Trimming left V 5 bases short and J 8 bases short, with 20 bases between. CDR1 SGHRS and CDR2 YFSETQ come from the germline V gene. This CDR3 is 16 amino acids long. The CDR3 reads CASRQGLRRLDSPLHF. The CDR3 DNA sequence: TGCGCCAGCAGACAAGGACTCAGACGGTTGGATTCACCCCTCCACTTT.

CDR3 coding DNA: TGCGCCAGCAGGGGGGCTGATTACAATGAGCAGTTCTTC. Translating gives CASRGADYNEQFF. The chain recombines TRBV5-1 with TRBJ2-1; D possibly corresponds to TRBD1 (6 bases). Trimming stripped 5 bases from V and 4 bases from J, with 10 bases between. Germline CDR1 and CDR2: SGHRS and YFSETQ. The CDR3 totals 13 residues.

The rearrangement joins TRBV7-9 to TRBJ1-2; tentative D call: TRBD1 (6 bases). V dropped 1 base and J dropped 3 bases, with 15 bases sitting between them. CDR1 is SEHNR and CDR2 is FQNEAQ in the germline V gene (reference sequence). The CDR3 consists of 16 residues. The CDR3 DNA follows: TGTGCCAGCAGCTTAGGGTCCAGGACAGCCGACTATGGCTACACCTTC. Protein product: CASSLGSRTADYGYTF.

This clone was detected only a few times. The V call is TRBV4-1, the J call TRBJ2-1; 10 nucleotides match TRBD2. The length of the CDR3 is 16 residues. Germline CDR1 is MGHRA and CDR2 is YSYEKL. V lost 1 base to trimming and J lost 15 bases; unmatched junction nucleotides: 15. In DNA, the CDR3 is TGCGCCAGCAGCCAAGTCGAGGTTAGCGGGGGGCCTGAACTGTTCTTC. Translating gives CASSQVEVSGGPELFF.

This clone was recorded only once. CDR3 sequence (DNA): TGTGCCAGCAGCGTCAGAGGGGGCGGGGAAGCTTTCTTT. This translates into CASSVRGGGEAFF. The chain couples TRBV9 to TRBJ1-1; 7 bases fit TRBD1. V dropped 2 bases and J dropped 8; count of bases not matched to a gene: 6. The CDR3 extends over 13 amino acids. Looked up from germline, CDR1 is SGDLS and CDR2 is YYNGEE.

V is TRBV14 and J is TRBJ1-5; D ambiguous. Germline CDR1 SGHDN, CDR2 FVKESK. This CDR3 is 13 amino acids long. The V gene lost 2 bases and the J gene lost 5 bases, with 7 bases spanning the gap. The CDR3 loop reads CASSQRGDQPQHF. The CDR3 nucleotides are TGTGCCAGCAGCCAACGGGGTGATCAGCCCCAGCATTTT.

This chain uses TRBV18 with TRBJ1-1; D might be TRBD1 (6 bases). The CDR3 consists of 18 residues. Trimming took off 0 bases at V and 3 bases at J, with 20 bases between the two ends. The germline V gene encodes CDR1 KGHSH and CDR2 LQKENI. DNA for the CDR3: TGTGCCAGCTCACCACCGGGCGCACTATGGGGGCCGGACACTGAAGCTTTCTTT. It specifies CASSPPGALWGPDTEAFF.

The chain joins TRBV10-3 to TRBJ2-6, with 10 bases that match TRBD1. Germline CDR1 reads ENHRY; CDR2 reads SYGVKD. J gave up 0 bases and V 0 bases, and 5 bases lay outside the gene matches. The CDR3 spans 19 residues. This chain's CDR3 is CAISESGQGLISGANVLTF. In DNA form, the CDR3 reads TGTGCCATCAGTGAGTCGGGACAGGGGTTAATCTCTGGGGCCAACGTCCTGACTTTC.

The chain has TRBV2 and TRBJ2-3; a weak D match, TRBD2 (6 bases). V was cut by 4 bases and J by 3 bases, with 14 bases left in between. CDR1 SNHLY and CDR2 FYNNEI come from the germline V gene. There are 15 residues in the CDR3. The CDR3 DNA is TGTGCCAGCAGTGGGCCGGGGGTGTCAACAGATACGCAGTATTTT. The encoded protein is CASSGPGVSTDTQYF.

V gene TRBV27 combines with J gene TRBJ2-1; D is possibly TRBD2 (6 bases). The V and J ends lost 7 bases and 3 bases respectively, with 19 bases between them. CDR3 length: 16 residues. From germline, CDR1 is MNHEY and CDR2 SMNVEV (reference sequence). The chain's CDR3 is CASTSAGAGDYNEQFF. DNA for the CDR3: TGTGCCAGCACCTCAGCTGGAGCGGGCGACTACAATGAGCAGTTCTTC.

The V gene is TRBV18, the J gene TRBJ1-5, with D perhaps TRBD1 (6 bases). CDR1 is KGHSH and CDR2 is LQKENI in the germline V gene. The germline V and J ends were trimmed by 2 bases and 1 base, with 15 bases remaining between them. This CDR3 has 17 amino acids. Here the CDR3 reads CASSPVPLDSSNQPQHF. CDR3 coding DNA: TGTGCCAGCTCACCAGTTCCCTTGGACAGCAGCAATCAGCCCCAGCATTTT.